This TCR beta chain was profiled in a study of cytomegalovirus exposure and HLA in healthy donors. Study-wide findings and caveats: Per a prior analysis, the majority of TCR beta V segments were productive roughly 87% or roughly 30% of the time.

13 Jbeta primers and 60 Vbeta primers were used for the PCR. Clones were sequenced by immunoSEQ multiplex PCR, and TCRdb holds only the in-frame ones, with some missing. The sample has about 97,000 clones, 75% to 85% seen once. On this clone: Its antigen remains unknown. Other DNA sequences from this sample encode an identical CDR3 as well.

J gave up 5 bases and V 0 bases, and 3 bases lay outside the gene matches. The CDR3 totals 14 residues. The germline V gene encodes CDR1 SGDLS and CDR2 YYNGEE. This sequence was found in a male donor in good health and CMV-seropositive. The material sequenced was PBMCs. The V and J genes are TRBV9 and TRBJ1-2; 8 bases are a match to TRBD1. CDR3 amino acids: CASSVGQGAYGYTF. For the CDR3, the DNA is TGTGCCAGCAGCGTAGGGCAGGGGGCTTATGGCTACACCTTC.